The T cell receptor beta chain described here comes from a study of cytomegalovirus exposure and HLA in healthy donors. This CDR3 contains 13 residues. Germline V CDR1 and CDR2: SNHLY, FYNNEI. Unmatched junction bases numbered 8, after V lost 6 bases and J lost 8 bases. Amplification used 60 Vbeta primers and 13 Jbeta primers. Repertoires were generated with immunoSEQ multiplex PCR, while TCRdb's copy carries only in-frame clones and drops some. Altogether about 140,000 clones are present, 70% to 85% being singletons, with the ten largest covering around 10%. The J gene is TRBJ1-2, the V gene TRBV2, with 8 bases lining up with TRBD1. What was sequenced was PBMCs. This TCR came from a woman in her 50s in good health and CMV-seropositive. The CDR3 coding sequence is TGTGCCAGCAGCCCGGCCAGGGGGCACGGCTACACCTTC. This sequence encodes CASSPARGHGYTF.